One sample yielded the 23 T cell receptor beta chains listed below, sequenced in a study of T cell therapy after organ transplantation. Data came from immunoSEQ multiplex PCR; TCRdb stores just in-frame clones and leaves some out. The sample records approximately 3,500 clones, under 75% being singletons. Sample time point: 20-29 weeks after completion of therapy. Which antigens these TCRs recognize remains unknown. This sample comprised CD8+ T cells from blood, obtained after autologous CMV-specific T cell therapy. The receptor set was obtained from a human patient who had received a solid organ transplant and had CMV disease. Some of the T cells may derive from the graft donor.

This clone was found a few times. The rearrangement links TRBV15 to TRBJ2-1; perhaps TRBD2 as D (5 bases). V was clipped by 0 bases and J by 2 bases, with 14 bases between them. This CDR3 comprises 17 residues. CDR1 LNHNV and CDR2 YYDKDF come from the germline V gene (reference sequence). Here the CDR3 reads CATSREPGSSPYNEQFF. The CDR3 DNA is TGTGCCACCAGCAGAGAACCGGGGAGTTCGCCCTACAATGAGCAGTTCTTC.

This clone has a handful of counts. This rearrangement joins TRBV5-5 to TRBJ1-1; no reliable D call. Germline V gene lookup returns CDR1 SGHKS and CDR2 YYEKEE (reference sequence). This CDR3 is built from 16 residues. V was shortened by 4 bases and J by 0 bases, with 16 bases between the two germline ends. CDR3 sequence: CASSRLPPGMNTEAFF. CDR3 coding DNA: TGTGCCAGCAGCCGTCTCCCGCCGGGAATGAACACTGAAGCTTTCTTT.

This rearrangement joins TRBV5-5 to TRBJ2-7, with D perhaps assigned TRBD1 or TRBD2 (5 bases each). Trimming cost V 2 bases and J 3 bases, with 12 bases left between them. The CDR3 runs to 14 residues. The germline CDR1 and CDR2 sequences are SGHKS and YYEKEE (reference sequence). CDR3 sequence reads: CASSFGGFFYEQYF. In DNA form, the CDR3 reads TGTGCCAGCAGCTTTGGGGGATTCTTCTACGAGCAGTACTTC.

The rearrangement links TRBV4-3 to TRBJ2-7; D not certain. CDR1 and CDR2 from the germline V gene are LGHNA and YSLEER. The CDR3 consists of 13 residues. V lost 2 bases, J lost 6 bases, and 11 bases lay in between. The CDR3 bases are TGCGCCAGCAGCCAAAGAGAATGGAGCGAGCAGTACTTC. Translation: CASSQREWSEQYF.

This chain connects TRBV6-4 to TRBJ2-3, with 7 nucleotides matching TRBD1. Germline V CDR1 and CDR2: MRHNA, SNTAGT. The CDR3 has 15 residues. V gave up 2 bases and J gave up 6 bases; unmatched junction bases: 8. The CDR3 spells CASSDQGDGVDTQYF. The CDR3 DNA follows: TGTGCCAGCAGTGACCAGGGGGACGGGGTGGATACGCAGTATTTT.

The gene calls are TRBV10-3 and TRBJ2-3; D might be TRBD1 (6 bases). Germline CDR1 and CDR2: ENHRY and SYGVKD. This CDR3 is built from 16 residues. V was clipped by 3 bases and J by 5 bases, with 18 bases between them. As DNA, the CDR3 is TGTGCCATCAGTGATTGGGGGCAGAGGGGTATAGATACGCAGTATTTT. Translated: CAISDWGQRGIDTQYF.

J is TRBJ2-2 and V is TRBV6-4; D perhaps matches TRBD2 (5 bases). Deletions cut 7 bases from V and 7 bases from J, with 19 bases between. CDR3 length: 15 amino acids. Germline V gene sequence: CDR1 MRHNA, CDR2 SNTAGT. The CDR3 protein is CASTGSAESGGELFF. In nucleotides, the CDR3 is TGTGCCAGCACCGGTTCCGCAGAGAGCGGCGGGGAGCTGTTTTTT.

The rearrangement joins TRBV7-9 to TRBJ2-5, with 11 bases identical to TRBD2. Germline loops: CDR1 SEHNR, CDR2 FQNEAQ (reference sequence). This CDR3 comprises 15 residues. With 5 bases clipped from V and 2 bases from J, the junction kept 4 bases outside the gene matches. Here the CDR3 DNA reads TGTGCCAGCAGCCCAGGGACTAGCGGACAAGAGACCCAGTACTTC. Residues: CASSPGTSGQETQYF.

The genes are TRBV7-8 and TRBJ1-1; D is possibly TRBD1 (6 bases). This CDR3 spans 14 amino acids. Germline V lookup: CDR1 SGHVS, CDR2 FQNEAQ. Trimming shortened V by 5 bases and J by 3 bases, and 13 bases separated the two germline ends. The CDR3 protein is CASSAGRGDTEAFF. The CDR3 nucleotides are TGTGCCAGCAGCGCCGGAAGGGGGGACACTGAAGCTTTCTTT.

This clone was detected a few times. Here the CDR3 reads CASSPSREGTEAFF. As DNA, the CDR3 is TGTGCCAGCTCACCATCCAGGGAGGGGACTGAAGCTTTCTTT. V gene TRBV18 combines with J gene TRBJ1-1; TRBD1 is a possible D gene (5 bases). V lost 2 bases, J lost 5 bases, and 12 bases lay in between. Germline V gene lookup returns CDR1 KGHSH and CDR2 LQKENI. CDR3 length: 14 amino acids.

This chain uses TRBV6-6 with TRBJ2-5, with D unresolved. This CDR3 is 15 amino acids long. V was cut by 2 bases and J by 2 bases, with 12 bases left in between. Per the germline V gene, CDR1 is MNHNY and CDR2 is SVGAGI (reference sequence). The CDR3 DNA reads TGTGCCAGCAGTTACGGCGGACGTGAGCAAGAGACCCAGTACTTC. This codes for CASSYGGREQETQYF.

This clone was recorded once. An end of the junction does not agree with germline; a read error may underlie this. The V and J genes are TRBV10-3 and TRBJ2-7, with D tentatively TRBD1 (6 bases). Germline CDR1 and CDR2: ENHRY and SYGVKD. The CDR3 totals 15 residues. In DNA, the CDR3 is TGTGCCAGCAGTGCAGGGGTAGCGCCGTCCTACGAGCAGTACTTC. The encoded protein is CASSAGVAPSYEQYF.

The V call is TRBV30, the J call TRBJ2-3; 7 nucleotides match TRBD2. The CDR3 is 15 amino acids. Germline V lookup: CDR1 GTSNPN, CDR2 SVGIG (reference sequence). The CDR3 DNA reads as TGTGCTTCTCAAGGGCGGGGGTCCACCACAGATACGCAGTATTTT. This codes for CASQGRGSTTDTQYF.

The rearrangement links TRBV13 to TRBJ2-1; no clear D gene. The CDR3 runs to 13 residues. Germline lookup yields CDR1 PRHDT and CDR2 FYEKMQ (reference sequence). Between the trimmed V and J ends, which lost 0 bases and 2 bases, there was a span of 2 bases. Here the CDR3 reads CASSLGPYNEQFF. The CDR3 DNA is TGTGCCAGCAGCTTAGGTCCCTACAATGAGCAGTTCTTC.

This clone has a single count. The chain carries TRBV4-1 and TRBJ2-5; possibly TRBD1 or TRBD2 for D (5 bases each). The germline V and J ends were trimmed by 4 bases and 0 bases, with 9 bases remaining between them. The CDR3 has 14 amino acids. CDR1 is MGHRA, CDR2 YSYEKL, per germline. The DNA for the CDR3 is TGCGCCAGCAGCCCGGGGCGGAACCAAGAGACCCAGTACTTC. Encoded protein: CASSPGRNQETQYF.

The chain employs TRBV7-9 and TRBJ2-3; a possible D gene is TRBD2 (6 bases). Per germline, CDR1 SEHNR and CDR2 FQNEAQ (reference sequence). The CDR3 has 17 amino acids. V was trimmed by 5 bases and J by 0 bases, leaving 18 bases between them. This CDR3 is CASSTREKDPSTDTQYF. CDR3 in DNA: TGTGCCAGCAGCACCCGGGAGAAAGACCCTAGCACAGATACGCAGTATTTT.

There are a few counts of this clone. As DNA, the CDR3 is TGTGCCAGCAGCTTAGTGACAGTCGGGGAGCTGTTTTTT. Translation gives CASSLVTVGELFF. The V and J genes are TRBV7-4 and TRBJ2-2; the D gene is possibly TRBD1 (5 bases). The CDR3 contains 13 residues. V was cut by 1 base and J by 7 bases, with 7 bases left in between. Germline values: CDR1 SGHVT, CDR2 SQSDAQ.

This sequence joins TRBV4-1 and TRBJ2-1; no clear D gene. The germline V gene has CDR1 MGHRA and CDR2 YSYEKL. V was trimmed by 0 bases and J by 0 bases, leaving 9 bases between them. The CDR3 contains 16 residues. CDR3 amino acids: CASSQEPTSSYNEQFF. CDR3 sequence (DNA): TGCGCCAGCAGCCAAGAACCCACATCCTCCTACAATGAGCAGTTCTTC.

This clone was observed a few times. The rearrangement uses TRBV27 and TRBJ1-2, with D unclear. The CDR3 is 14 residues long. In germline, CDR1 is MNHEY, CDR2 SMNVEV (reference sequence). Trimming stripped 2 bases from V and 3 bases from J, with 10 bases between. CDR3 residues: CASSLSVSDYGYTF. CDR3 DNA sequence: TGTGCCAGCAGTTTAAGCGTGTCAGACTATGGCTACACCTTC.

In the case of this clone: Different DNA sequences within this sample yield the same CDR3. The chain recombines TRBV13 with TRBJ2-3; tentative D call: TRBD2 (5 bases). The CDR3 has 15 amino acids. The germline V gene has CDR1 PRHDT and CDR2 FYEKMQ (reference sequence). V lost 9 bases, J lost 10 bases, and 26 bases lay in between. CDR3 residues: CASRVAYKALEAQYF. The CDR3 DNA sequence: TGTGCCAGTAGGGTGGCATATAAGGCCCTGGAGGCGCAGTATTTT.

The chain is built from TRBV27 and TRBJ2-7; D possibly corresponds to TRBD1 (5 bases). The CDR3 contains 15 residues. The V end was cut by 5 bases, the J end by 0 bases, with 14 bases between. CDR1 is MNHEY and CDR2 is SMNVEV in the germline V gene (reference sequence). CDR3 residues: CASSQGAGNSYEQYV. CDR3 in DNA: TGTGCCAGCAGTCAAGGGGCAGGAAACTCCTACGAGCAGTACGTC.

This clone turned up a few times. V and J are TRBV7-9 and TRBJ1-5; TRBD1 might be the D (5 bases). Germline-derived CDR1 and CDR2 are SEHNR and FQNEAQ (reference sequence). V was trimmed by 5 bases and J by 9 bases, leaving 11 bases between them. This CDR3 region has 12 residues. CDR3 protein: CASSRGLRPQHF. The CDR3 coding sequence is TGTGCCAGCAGCCGGGGACTACGGCCCCAGCATTTT.

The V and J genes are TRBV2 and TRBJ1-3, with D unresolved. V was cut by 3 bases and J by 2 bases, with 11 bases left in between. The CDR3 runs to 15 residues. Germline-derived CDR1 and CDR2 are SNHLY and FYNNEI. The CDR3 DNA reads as TGTGCCAGCAGTGAGTCTGGATCAACTGGAAACACCATATATTTT. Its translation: CASSESGSTGNTIYF.